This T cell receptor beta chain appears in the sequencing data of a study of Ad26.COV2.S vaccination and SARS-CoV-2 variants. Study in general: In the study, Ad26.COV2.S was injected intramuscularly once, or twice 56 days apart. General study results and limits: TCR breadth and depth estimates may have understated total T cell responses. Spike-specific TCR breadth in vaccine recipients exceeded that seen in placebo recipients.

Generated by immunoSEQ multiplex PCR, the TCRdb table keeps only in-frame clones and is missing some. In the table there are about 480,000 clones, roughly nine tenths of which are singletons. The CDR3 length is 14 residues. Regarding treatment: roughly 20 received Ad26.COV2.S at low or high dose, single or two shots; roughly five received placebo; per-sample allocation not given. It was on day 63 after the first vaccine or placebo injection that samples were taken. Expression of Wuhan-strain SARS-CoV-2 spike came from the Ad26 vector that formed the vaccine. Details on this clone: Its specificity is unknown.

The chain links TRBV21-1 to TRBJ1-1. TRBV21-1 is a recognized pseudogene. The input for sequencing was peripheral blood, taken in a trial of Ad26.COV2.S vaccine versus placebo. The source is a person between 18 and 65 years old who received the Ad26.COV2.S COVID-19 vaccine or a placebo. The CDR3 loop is CASSKTGLNTEAFF. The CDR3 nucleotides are TGTGCCAGCAGCAAGACGGGGCTTAACACTGAAGCTTTCTTT.